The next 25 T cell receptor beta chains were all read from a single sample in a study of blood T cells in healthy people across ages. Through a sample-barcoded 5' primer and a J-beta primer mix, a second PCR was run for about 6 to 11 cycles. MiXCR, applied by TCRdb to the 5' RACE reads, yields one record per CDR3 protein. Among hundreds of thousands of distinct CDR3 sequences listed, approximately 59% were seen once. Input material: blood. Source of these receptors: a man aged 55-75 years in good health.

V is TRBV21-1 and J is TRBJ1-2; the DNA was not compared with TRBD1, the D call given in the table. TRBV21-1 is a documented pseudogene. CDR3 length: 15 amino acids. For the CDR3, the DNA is TGTGCCAGCAGCAATGGTCCGGGGGCGCGGTATGGCTACACCTTC. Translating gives CASSNGPGARYGYTF.

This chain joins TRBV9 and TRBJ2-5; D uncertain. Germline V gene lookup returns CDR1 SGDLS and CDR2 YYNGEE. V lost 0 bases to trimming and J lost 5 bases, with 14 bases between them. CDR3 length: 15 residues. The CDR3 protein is CASSVGTDPRETQYF. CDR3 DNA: TGTGCCAGCAGCGTAGGAACAGACCCACGGGAGACCCAGTACTTC. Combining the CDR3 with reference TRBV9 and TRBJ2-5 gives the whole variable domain DSGVTQTPKHLITATGQRVTLRCSPRSGDLSVYWYQQSLDQGLQFLIQYYNGEERAKGNILERFSAQQFPDLHSELNLSSLELGDSALYFCASSVGTDPRETQYFGPGTRLLVL.

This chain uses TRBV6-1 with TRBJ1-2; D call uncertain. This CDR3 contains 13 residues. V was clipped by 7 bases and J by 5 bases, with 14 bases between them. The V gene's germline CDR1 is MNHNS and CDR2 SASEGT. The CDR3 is CASKVPGIYGYTF. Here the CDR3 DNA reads TGTGCCAGCAAGGTCCCCGGGATTTATGGCTACACCTTC.

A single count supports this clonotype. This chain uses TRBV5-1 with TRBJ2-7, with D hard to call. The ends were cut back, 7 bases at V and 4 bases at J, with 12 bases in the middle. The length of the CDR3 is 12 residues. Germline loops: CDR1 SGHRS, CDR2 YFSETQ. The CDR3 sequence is CASRNGRYEQYF. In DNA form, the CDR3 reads TGCGCCAGCCGAAACGGAAGGTACGAGCAGTACTTC.

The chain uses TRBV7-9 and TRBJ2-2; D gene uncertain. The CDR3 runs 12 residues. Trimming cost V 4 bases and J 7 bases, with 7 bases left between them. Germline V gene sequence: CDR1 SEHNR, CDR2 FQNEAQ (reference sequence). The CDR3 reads CASSSSIGELFF. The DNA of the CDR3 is TGTGCCAGCAGCTCCTCGATCGGGGAGCTGTTTTTT.

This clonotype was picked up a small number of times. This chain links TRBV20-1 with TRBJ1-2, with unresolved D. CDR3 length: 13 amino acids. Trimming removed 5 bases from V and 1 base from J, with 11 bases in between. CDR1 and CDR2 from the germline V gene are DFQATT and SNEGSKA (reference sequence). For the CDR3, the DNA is TGCAGTGCTGAAATACTGAGTAACTATGGCTACACCTTC. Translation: CSAEILSNYGYTF.

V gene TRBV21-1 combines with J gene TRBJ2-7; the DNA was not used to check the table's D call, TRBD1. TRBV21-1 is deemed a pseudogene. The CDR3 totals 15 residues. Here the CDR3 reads CASSSRDRAVYEQYF. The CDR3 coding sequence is TGTGCCAGCAGCTCCCGGGACAGGGCTGTCTACGAGCAGTACTTC.

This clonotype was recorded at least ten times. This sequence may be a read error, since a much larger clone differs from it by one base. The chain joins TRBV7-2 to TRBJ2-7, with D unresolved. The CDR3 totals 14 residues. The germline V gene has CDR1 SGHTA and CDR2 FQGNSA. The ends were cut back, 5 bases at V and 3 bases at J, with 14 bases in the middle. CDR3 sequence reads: CASSAQAGGYEQYF. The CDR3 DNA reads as TGTGCCAGCAGCGCGCAGGCAGGCGGCTACGAGCAGTACTTC.

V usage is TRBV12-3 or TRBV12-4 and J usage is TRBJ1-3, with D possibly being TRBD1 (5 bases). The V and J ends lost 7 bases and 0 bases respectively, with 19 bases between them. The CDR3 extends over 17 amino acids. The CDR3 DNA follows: TGTGCCAGCACCCCCAGATCTCCAGGGCACTCTGGAAACACCATATATTTT. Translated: CASTPRSPGHSGNTIYF.

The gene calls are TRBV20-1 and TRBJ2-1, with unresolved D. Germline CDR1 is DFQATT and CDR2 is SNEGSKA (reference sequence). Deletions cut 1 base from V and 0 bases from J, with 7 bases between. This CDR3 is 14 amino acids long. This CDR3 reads CSARGYPSYNEQFF. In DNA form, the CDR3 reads TGCAGTGCTAGAGGATACCCCTCCTACAATGAGCAGTTCTTC.

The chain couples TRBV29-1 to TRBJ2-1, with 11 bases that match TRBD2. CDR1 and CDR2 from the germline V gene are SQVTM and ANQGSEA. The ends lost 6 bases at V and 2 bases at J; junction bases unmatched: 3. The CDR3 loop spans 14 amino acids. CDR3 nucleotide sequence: TGCAGCGTGGCGACTAGCGGGGCCTACAATGAGCAGTTCTTC. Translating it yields CSVATSGAYNEQFF.

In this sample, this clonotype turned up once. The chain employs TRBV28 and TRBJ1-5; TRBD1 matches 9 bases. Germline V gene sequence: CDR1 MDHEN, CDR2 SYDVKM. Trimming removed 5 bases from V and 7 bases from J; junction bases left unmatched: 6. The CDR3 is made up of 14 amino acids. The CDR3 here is CASSHTGGAQPQHF. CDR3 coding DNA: TGTGCCAGCAGTCACACAGGGGGCGCGCAGCCCCAGCATTTT.

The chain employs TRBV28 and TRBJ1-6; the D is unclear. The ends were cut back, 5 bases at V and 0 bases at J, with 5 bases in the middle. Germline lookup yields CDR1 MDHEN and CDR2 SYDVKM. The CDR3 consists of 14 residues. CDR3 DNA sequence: TGTGCCAGCAGTCCCCCCTCCTATAATTCACCCCTCCACTTT. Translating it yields CASSPPSYNSPLHF.

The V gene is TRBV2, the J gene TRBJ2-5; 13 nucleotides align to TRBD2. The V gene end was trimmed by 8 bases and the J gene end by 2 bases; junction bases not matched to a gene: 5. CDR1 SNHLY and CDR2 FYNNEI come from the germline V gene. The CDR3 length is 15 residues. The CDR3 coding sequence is TGTGCCAGCGCAGGACTAGCGGGGGCACAAGAGACCCAGTACTTC. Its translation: CASAGLAGAQETQYF.

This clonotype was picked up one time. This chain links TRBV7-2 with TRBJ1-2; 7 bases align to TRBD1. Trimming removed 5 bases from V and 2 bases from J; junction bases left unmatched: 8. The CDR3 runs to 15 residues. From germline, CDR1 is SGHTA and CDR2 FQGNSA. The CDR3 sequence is CASSLFPGQNYGYTF. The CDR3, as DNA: TGTGCCAGCAGCCTCTTCCCGGGACAGAACTATGGCTACACCTTC.

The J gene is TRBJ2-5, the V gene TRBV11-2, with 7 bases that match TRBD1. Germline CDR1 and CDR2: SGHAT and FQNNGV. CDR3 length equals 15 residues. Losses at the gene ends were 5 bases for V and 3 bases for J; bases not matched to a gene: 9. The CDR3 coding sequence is TGTGCCAGCAGCCCGCGCCCCACAGGGGAAGAGACCCAGTACTTC. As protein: CASSPRPTGEETQYF.

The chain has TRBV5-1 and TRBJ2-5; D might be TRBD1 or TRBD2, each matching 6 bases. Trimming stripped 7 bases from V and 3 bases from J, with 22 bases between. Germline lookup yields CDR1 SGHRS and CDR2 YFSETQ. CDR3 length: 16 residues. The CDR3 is CASGKEQGSGEETQYF. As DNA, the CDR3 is TGCGCCAGCGGGAAAGAACAGGGCTCGGGAGAAGAGACCCAGTACTTC.

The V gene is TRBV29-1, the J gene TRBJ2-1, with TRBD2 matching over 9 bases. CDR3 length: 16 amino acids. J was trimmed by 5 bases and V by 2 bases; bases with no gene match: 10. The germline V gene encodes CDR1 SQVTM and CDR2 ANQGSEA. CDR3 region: CSVESVAGAGDNEQFF. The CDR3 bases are TGCAGCGTTGAATCGGTAGCGGGGGCCGGGGACAATGAGCAGTTCTTC.

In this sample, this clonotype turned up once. CDR3 sequence (DNA): TGTGCCAGCAGTGCTGGGTTTACCTATGGCTACACCTTC. Translation: CASSAGFTYGYTF. This chain connects TRBV25-1 to TRBJ1-2; no definite D call. The V end was cut by 4 bases, the J end by 4 bases, with 10 bases between. The germline gives CDR1 MGHDK, CDR2 SYGVNS. The CDR3 consists of 13 residues.

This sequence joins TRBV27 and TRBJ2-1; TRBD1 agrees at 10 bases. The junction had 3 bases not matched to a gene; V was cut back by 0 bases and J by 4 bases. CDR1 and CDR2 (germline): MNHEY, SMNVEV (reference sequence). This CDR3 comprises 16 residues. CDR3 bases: TGTGCCAGCAGTTTATCCGGGACAGGGGTTTACAATGAGCAGTTCTTC. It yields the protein CASSLSGTGVYNEQFF.

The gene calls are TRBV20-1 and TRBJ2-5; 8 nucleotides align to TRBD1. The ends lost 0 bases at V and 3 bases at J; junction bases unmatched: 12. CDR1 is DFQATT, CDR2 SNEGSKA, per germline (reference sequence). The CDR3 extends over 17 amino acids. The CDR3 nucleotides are TGCAGTGCTAGAGATCCGGGGCCTCAGACAGGGGAAGAGACCCAGTACTTC. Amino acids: CSARDPGPQTGEETQYF.

The CDR3 spells CASSFKDRGYGYTF. The CDR3 DNA reads TGTGCCAGCAGTTTCAAGGACAGAGGATATGGCTACACCTTC. The chain has TRBV6-5 and TRBJ1-2, with D tentatively TRBD1 (6 bases). With 4 bases removed from V and 5 bases from J, the gap between germline ends came to 14 bases. Germline-derived CDR1 and CDR2 are MNHEY and SVGAGI. The CDR3 covers 14 residues.

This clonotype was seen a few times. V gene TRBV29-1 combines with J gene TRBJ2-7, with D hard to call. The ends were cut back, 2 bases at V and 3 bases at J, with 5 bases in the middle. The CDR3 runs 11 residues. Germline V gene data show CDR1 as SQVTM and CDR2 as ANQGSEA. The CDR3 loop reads CSVESNYEQYF. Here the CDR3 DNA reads TGCAGCGTTGAAAGCAACTACGAGCAGTACTTC.

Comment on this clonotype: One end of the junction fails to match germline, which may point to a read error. The CDR3 here is CSVKGQGGGNERFF. The CDR3 bases are TGCAGCGTTAAAGGACAGGGAGGGGGCAATGAGCGGTTCTTC. V is TRBV29-1 and J is TRBJ2-1, with a tentative D call TRBD1 (8 bases). The germline V gene has CDR1 SQVTM and CDR2 ANQGSEA. This CDR3 region has 14 residues.

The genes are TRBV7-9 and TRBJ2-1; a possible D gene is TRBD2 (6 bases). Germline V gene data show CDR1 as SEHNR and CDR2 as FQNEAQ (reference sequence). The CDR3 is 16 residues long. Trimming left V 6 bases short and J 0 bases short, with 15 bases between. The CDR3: CASRGSAGSSYNEQFF. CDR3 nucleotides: TGTGCCAGCAGGGGTTCCGCGGGGAGCTCCTACAATGAGCAGTTCTTC.